The T cell receptor beta chain described here comes from a study of shared T cell receptors in the human thymus. Trimming shortened V by 1 base and J by 0 bases, and 13 bases separated the two germline ends. The CDR3 has 16 amino acids. Germline V gene sequence: CDR1 SGHAT, CDR2 FQNNGV. Measured with immunoSEQ multiplex PCR; TCRdb has only the in-frame clones, and not every one. Of roughly 550,000 clones in the sample, around 82% are singletons; the top ten hold less than 0.015%. Another study also made use of these data, one on human thymus T cells. That paper notes: Having surgery to correct congenital heart defects, healthy Finnish infants acted as the donors. The thymus tissue came from resections taken during corrective heart surgery. Across thymic and blood repertoires, the usage of V and J genes appeared to be biased.

The receptor was isolated from a boy younger than two with a congenital heart defect. The chain carries TRBV11-2 and TRBJ2-7; D perhaps matches TRBD2 (6 bases). Sequencing used thymocytes. CDR3 nucleotide sequence: TGTGCCAGCAGCTTAGTACCAAGCGGGTCCTCCTACGAGCAGTACTTC. Its protein is CASSLVPSGSSYEQYF.